Reported below is one T cell receptor beta chain. The diagnoses drew upon clinical symptoms, serum thyroxine and TRAb, thyroid ultrasound and orbital computed tomography. The data stem from a study of T cells in Graves' hyperthyroidism and ophthalmopathy. Trimming removed 5 bases from V and 13 bases from J, with 17 bases in between. This CDR3 is 12 amino acids long. The CDR3 regions of TCR beta were amplified from RNA transcripts. HTBI primers were employed in a first-round RT-PCR of the TCR CDR3. MiXCR, run by TCRdb on the multiplex PCR reads, gives a single entry per CDR3 protein. Among approximately 740,000 distinct CDR3 sequences listed, 14% were seen once.

Sequenced sample: blood. The clonotype comes from a young woman with Graves' hyperthyroidism. The chain carries TRBV12-3 or TRBV12-4 and TRBJ1-1; unclear D gene. CDR3 DNA: TGTGCCAGCAGTCCCAAAAGGGCAGGCGGTTTCTTT. This gives the protein CASSPKRAGGFF.